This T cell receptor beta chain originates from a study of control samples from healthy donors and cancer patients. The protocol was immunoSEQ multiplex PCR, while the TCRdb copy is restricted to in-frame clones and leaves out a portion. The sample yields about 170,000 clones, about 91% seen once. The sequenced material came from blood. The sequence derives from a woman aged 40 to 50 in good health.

The CDR3 loop is CASWEAGKGYTF. The CDR3 DNA sequence: TGTGCCAGCTGGGAGGCAGGGAAAGGATACACCTTC. The chain carries TRBV19 and TRBJ1-2, with TRBD1 as a possible D gene (5 bases). Germline V gene sequence: CDR1 LNHDA, CDR2 SQIVND (reference sequence). This CDR3 is built from 12 residues. The V and J ends lost 9 bases and 11 bases respectively, with 19 bases between them.